Sequencing of this TCR beta chain was carried out in a study of OX40 agonist ivuxolimab in advanced cancers. General study points: Expanded clones were, on average, more numerous among CD8+ T cells than CD4+.

V lost 4 bases and J 9 bases, leaving 13 bases between the germline ends. Germline CDR1 and CDR2: MGHDK and SYGVNS. CDR3 length equals 13 residues. Details on this clone: Its antigen remains unknown.

Clones were read by immunoSEQ multiplex PCR, and TCRdb kept only the in-frame ones, dropping some. The sample holds some 60,000 clones; around 93% are singletons and the top ten take roughly 18%. V usage is TRBV25-1 and J usage is TRBJ1-5; D gene ambiguous. This TCR was sampled from an adult with an advanced solid tumor such as melanoma, head and neck, liver or kidney cancer. The input for sequencing was CD4+ or CD8+ T cells sorted from blood, taken in a trial of the OX40 agonist ivuxolimab. For the CDR3, the DNA is TGTGCCAGCAGTGCTCCGGGCCGGGGGCCCCAGCATTTT. Its protein is CASSAPGRGPQHF.